What follows is one T cell receptor beta chain and its context. V was shortened by 2 bases and J by 0 bases, with 8 bases between the two germline ends. Germline V gives CDR1 SGHDN, CDR2 FVKESK. This CDR3 region has 15 residues. The data belong to a study of blood T cell repertoires in COVID-19. About the study: The study drew acute and convalescent COVID-19 samples from the United States, Italy and Spain. Nucleic acid was either cDNA or gDNA, and it came from T cells, B-cell-depleted T cells, or PBMCs.

Authors' methods: Reference gene primer amplification in the assay estimated nucleated cell counts. Generated by immunoSEQ multiplex PCR, the TCRdb table keeps only in-frame clones and is missing some. That table is the source of V, J and clone size, and D and trimming were worked out from the DNA. The data show 60,000 to 75,000 clones, roughly 90% seen once. This TCR was sampled from a human donor in a cohort sampled during active COVID-19. This chain connects TRBV14 to TRBJ2-1; no clear D. The sequencing sample was made of peripheral blood. Here the CDR3 DNA reads TGTGCCAGCAGCCAACTTTTCAGCTCCTACAATGAGCAGTTCTTC. Translating gives CASSQLFSSYNEQFF.